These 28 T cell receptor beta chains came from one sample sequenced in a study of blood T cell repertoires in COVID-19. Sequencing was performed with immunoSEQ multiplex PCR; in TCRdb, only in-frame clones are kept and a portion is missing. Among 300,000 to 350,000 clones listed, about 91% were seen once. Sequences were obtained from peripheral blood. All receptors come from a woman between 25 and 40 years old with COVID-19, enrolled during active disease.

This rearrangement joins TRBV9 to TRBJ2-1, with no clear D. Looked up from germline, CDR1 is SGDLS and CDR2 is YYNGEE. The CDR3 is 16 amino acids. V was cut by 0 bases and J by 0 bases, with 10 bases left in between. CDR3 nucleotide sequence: TGTGCCAGCAGCGTAGGTCCGCCTAGCTCCTACAATGAGCAGTTCTTC. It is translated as CASSVGPPSSYNEQFF.

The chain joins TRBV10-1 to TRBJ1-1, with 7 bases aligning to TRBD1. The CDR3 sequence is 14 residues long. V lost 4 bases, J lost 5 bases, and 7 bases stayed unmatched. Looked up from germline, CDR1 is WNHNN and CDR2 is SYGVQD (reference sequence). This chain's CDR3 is CASSGGTVLTEAFF. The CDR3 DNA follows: TGCGCCAGCAGTGGAGGGACAGTTCTGACTGAAGCTTTCTTT.

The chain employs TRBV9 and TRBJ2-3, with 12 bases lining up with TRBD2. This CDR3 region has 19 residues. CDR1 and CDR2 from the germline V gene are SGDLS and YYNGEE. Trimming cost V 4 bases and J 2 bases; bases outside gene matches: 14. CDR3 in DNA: TGTGCCAGCAGCCTCACCATCCTAGCGGGGGGGCGGGTCACAGATACGCAGTATTTT. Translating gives CASSLTILAGGRVTDTQYF.

The CDR3 DNA is TGCGCCAGTAGGGGTTTGGTTGGCAGGGATAACTATGGCTACACCTTC. Translating gives CASRGLVGRDNYGYTF. The genes are TRBV10-2 and TRBJ1-2; D perhaps matches TRBD1 (5 bases). Trimming removed 9 bases at V and 1 base at J, with 21 bases between. The length of the CDR3 is 16 residues. Germline V gives CDR1 WSHSY, CDR2 SAAADI.

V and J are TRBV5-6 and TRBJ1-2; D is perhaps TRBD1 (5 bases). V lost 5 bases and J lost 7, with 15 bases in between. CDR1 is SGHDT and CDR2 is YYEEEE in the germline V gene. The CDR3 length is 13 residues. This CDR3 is CASSFGTARGYTF. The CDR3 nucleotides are TGTGCCAGCAGTTTCGGGACTGCGCGTGGCTACACCTTC.

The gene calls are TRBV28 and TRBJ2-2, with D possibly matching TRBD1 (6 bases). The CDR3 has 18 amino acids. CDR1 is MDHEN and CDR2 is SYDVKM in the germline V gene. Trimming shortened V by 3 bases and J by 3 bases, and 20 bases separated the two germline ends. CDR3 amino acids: CASSLADSRHGDTGELFF. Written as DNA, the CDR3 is TGTGCCAGCAGTTTGGCGGACAGCCGCCATGGGGACACCGGGGAGCTGTTTTTT.

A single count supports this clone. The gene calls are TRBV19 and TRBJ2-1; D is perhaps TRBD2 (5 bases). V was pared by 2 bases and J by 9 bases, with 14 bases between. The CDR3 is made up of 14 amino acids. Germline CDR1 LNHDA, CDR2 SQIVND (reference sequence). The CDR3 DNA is TGTGCCAGTAGTATAAATAAGGGCCGGGGTGAGCAGTTCTTC. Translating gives CASSINKGRGEQFF. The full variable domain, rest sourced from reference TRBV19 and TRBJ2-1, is DGGITQSPKYLFRKEGQNVTLSCEQNLNHDAMYWYRQDPGQGLRLIYYSQIVNDFQKGDIAEGYSVSREKKESFPLTVTSAQKNPTAFYLCASSINKGRGEQFFGPGTRLTVL.

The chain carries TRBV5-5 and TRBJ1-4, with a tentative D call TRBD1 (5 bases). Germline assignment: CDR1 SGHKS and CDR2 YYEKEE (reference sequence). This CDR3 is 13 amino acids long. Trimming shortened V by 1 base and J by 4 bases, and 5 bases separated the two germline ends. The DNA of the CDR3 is TGTGCCAGCAGCTTGCAGGGTAATGAAAAACTGTTTTTT. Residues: CASSLQGNEKLFF.

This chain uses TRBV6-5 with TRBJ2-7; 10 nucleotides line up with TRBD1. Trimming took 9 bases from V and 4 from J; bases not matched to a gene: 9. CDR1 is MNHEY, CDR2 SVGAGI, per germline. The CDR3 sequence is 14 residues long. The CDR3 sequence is CASTPGTGVYEQYF. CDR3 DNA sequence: TGTGCCAGTACCCCCGGGACAGGGGTTTACGAGCAGTACTTC.

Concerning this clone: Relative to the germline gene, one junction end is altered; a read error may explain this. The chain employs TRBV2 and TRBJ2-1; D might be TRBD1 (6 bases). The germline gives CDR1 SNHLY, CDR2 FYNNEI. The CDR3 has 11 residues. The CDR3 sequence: CASSLRTELFF. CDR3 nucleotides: TGTGCCAGCAGTTTAAGGACAGAGCTGTTCTTC.

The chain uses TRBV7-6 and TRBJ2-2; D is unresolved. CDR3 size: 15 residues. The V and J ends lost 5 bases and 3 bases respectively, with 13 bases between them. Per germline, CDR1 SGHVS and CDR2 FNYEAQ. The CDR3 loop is CASSTPSAHTGELFF. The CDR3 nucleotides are TGTGCCAGCAGCACCCCGAGCGCCCACACCGGGGAGCTGTTTTTT.

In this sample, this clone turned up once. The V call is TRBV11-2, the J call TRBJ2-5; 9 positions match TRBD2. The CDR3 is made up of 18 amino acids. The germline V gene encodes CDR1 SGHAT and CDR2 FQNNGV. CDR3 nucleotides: TGTGCTACCAGCAGTCCTTCCCGGCTAGCGGGGCTGCCGGAGACCCAGTACTTC. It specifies CATSSPSRLAGLPETQYF.

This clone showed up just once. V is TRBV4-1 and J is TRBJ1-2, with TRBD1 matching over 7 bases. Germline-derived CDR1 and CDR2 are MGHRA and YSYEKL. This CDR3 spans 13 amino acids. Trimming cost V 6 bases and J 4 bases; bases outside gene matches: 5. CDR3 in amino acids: CASRPTGVYGYTF. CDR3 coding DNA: TGCGCCAGCAGACCCACAGGGGTCTATGGCTACACCTTC.

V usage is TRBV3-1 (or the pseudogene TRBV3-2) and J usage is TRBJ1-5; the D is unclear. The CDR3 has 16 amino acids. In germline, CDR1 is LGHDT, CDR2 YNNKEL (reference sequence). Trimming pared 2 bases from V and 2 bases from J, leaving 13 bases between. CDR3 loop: CASSQSPVSGNQPQHF. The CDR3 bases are TGTGCCAGCAGCCAAAGTCCCGTATCGGGCAATCAGCCCCAGCATTTT.

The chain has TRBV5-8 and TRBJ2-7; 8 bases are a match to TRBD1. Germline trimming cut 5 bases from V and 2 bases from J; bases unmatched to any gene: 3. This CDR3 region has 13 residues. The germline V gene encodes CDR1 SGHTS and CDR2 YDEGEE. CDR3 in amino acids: CASRRTGPYEQYV. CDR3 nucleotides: TGTGCCAGCAGGCGGACAGGGCCCTACGAGCAGTACGTC.

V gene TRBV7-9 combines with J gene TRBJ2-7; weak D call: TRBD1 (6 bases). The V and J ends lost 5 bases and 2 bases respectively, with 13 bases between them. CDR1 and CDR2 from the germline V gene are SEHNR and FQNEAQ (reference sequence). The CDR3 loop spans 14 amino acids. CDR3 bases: TGTGCCAGCAGCAACCACAGGGTTGCCTACGAGCAGTACGTC. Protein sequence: CASSNHRVAYEQYV.

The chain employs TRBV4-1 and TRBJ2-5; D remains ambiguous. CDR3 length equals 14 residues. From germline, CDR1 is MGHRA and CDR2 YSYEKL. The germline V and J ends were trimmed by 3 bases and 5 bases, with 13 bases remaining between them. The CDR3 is CASSQTLVGETQYF. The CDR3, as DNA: TGCGCCAGCAGCCAGACGCTAGTTGGGGAGACCCAGTACTTC.

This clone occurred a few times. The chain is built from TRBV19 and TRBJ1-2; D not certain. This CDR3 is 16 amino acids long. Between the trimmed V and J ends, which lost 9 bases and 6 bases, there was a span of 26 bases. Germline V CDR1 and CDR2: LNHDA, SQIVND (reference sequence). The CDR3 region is CASSTGYVLRSDGYTF. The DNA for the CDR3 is TGTGCCAGCTCCACGGGGTACGTTTTGAGGTCGGATGGCTACACCTTC.

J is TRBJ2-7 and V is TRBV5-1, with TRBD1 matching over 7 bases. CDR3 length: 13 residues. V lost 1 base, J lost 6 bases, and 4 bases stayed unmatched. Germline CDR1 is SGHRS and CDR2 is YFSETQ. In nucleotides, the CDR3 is TGCGCCAGCAGCTTGCAGGGGGTAGGCGAGCAGTACGTC. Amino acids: CASSLQGVGEQYV.

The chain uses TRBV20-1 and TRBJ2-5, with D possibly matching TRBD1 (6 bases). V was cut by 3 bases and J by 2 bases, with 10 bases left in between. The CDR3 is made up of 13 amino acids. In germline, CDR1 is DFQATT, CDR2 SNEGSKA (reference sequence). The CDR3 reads CSASGQGQETQYF. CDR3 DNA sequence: TGCAGTGCTAGTGGGCAGGGGCAAGAGACCCAGTACTTC.

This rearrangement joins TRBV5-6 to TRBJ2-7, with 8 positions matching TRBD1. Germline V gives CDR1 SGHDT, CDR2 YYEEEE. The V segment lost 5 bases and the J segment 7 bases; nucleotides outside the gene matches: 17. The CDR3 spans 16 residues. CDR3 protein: CASSFGDPGGAKEQYF. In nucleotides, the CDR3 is TGTGCCAGCAGTTTCGGGGACCCAGGGGGCGCCAAGGAGCAGTACTTC.

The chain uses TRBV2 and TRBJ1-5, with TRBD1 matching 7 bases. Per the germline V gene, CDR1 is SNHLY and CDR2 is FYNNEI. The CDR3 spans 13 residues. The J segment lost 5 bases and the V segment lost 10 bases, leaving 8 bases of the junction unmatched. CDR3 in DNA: TGTGCCACCAGGAGTCAGGGGGATCAGCCCCAGCATTTT. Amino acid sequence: CATRSQGDQPQHF.

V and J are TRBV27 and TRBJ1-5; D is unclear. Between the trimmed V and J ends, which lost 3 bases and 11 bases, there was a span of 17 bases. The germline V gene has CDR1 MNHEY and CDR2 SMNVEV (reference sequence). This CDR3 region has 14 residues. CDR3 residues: CASSLRAGSVAQHF. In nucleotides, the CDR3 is TGTGCCAGCAGTTTGAGGGCGGGTTCGGTCGCCCAGCATTTT.

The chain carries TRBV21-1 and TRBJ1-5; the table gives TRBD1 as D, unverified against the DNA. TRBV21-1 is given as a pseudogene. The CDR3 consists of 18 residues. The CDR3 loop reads CASSKGMGQGGGNQPQHF. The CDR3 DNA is TGTGCCAGCAGCAAAGGAATGGGACAGGGTGGGGGCAATCAGCCCCAGCATTTT.

The CDR3 region is CASSFTGKGLYGYTF. The CDR3 DNA follows: TGTGCCAGCAGCTTCACAGGGAAGGGGTTATATGGCTACACCTTC. The rearrangement links TRBV27 to TRBJ1-2, with TRBD1 as a possible D gene (6 bases). The ends were cut back, 6 bases at V and 5 bases at J, with 19 bases in the middle. This CDR3 has 15 amino acids. CDR1 and CDR2 from the germline V gene are MNHEY and SMNVEV (reference sequence).

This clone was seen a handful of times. The DNA for the CDR3 is TGCGCCAGCAGCCAAGTTGGGGCCCCCCGGGGCTACACCTTC. This codes for CASSQVGAPRGYTF. V and J are TRBV4-1 and TRBJ1-2; possibly TRBD1 for D (5 bases). Germline V lookup: CDR1 MGHRA, CDR2 YSYEKL. The CDR3 spans 14 residues. Deletions cut 1 base from V and 8 bases from J, with 14 bases between.

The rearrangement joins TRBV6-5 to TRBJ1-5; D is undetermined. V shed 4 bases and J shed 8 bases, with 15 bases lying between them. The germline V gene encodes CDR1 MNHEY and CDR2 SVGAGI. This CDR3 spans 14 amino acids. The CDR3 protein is CASSSKPRREPQHF. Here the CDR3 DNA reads TGTGCCAGCAGTTCCAAACCGAGACGGGAGCCCCAGCATTTT.

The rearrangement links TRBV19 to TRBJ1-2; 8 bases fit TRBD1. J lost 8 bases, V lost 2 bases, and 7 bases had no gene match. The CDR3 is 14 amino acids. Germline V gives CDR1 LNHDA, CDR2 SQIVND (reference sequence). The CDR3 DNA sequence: TGTGCCAGTAGTATATCCAGGACAGGGCGCGGCTACACCTTC. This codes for CASSISRTGRGYTF.